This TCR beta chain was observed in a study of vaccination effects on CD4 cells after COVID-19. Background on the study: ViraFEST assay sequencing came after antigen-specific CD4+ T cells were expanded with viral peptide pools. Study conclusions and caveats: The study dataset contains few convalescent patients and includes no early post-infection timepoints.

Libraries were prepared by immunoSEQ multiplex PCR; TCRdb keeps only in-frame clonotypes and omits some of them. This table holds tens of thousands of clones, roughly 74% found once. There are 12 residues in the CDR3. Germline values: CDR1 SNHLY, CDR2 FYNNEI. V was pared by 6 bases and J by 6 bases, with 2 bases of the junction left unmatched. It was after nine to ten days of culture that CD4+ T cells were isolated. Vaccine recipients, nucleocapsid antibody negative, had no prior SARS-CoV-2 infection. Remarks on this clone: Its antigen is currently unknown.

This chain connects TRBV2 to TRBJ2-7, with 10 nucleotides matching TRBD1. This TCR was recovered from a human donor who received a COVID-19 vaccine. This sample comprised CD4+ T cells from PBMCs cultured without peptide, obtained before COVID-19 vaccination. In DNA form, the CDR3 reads TGTGCCAGCAGCGGGACAGGGGCCGAGCAGTACTTC. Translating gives CASSGTGAEQYF.